This entry lists 16 T cell receptor beta chains sequenced from one sample in a study of blood T cell repertoires in COVID-19. Some clones are missing from TCRdb's copy, which holds only in-frame ones; the method was immunoSEQ multiplex PCR. The top ten clones hold roughly 6% of a sample with 250,000 to 300,000 clones, over 80% of them seen once. Sequencing was carried out using peripheral blood. These receptors came from a woman in her forties or fifties with COVID-19, enrolled during active disease.

V gene TRBV13 combines with J gene TRBJ2-2; TRBD2 might be the D (6 bases). Germline V gene lookup returns CDR1 PRHDT and CDR2 FYEKMQ (reference sequence). The CDR3 is made up of 16 amino acids. Trimming removed 0 bases from V and 4 bases from J, with 12 bases in between. CDR3 protein: CASSLGVGSGTGELFF. The CDR3 region has the DNA TGTGCCAGCAGCTTAGGCGTCGGGAGTGGCACCGGGGAGCTGTTTTTT.

The chain uses TRBV24-1 and TRBJ2-3; no firm D call. The ends were cut back, 3 bases at V and 7 bases at J, with 10 bases in the middle. The CDR3 consists of 13 residues. CDR1 and CDR2 from the germline V gene are KGHDR and SFDVKD. CDR3 in amino acids: CATSDTPIYTQYF. In nucleotides, the CDR3 is TGTGCCACCAGTGATACACCGATTTATACGCAGTATTTT.

V and J are TRBV3-1 (or the pseudogene TRBV3-2) and TRBJ1-5; TRBD1 matches at 8 bases. CDR3 length: 14 residues. The germline CDR1 and CDR2 sequences are LGHDT and YNNKEL (reference sequence). J lost 5 bases, V lost 4 bases, and 4 bases had no gene match. The CDR3 nucleotides read TGTGCCAGCAGCCCGACAGGGGCTGATCAGCCCCAGCATTTT. Its translation: CASSPTGADQPQHF.

This clone showed up just once. The V call is TRBV5-4, the J call TRBJ1-2; D ambiguous. This CDR3 region has 14 residues. Trimming pared 0 bases from V and 0 bases from J, leaving 6 bases between. Germline lookup yields CDR1 SGHNT and CDR2 YYREEE (reference sequence). The CDR3 loop is CASSLDPANYGYTF. DNA for the CDR3: TGTGCCAGCAGCTTGGATCCGGCTAACTATGGCTACACCTTC.

J is TRBJ1-6 and V is TRBV11-2; D is possibly TRBD1 (5 bases). Germline assignment: CDR1 SGHAT and CDR2 FQNNGV. The V end lost 4 bases, the J end lost 9 bases, and 19 bases lay between the germline ends. This CDR3 is 16 amino acids long. The CDR3 spells CASSSRGPGYGSPLHF. The CDR3 DNA reads TGTGCCAGCAGCTCGCGAGGCCCAGGGTATGGTTCACCCCTCCACTTT.

The V call is TRBV6-5, the J call TRBJ2-3, with TRBD2 matching 12 bases. The trim removed 8 bases at V and 6 bases at J, leaving 6 bases unmatched. Germline-derived CDR1 and CDR2 are MNHEY and SVGAGI. The CDR3 spans 14 residues. The CDR3 nucleotides are TGTGCCAGCGTGACTAGCGGGAGAGGGGATACGCAGTATTTT. This translates into CASVTSGRGDTQYF.

This clone was counted a single time. The chain couples TRBV18 to TRBJ2-7, with 13 positions matching TRBD2. Per the germline V gene, CDR1 is KGHSH and CDR2 is LQKENI. The CDR3 extends over 16 amino acids. V was pared by 3 bases and J by 0 bases, with 2 bases of the junction left unmatched. The CDR3 DNA reads as TGTGCCAGCTCACCCGGGACTAGCGGGAACTCCTACGAGCAGTACTTC. Translated, it gives CASSPGTSGNSYEQYF.

The chain has TRBV27 and TRBJ2-2, with TRBD1 matching 7 bases. V was pared by 6 bases and J by 6 bases, with 10 bases of the junction left unmatched. Germline V CDR1 and CDR2: MNHEY, SMNVEV (reference sequence). CDR3 length: 15 residues. The CDR3 DNA follows: TGTGCCAGCAGGCCCTGGGACAGAAACCCCGGGGAGCTGTTTTTT. Its translation is CASRPWDRNPGELFF.

The rearrangement uses TRBV30 and TRBJ1-5; D is unresolved. In germline, CDR1 is GTSNPN, CDR2 SVGIG (reference sequence). This CDR3 is 13 amino acids long. Trimming left V 2 bases short and J 3 bases short, with 8 bases between. For the CDR3, the DNA is TGTGCCTGGAGTTCCCGGGACAATCAGCCCCAGCATTTT. Residues: CAWSSRDNQPQHF.

The chain joins TRBV11-2 to TRBJ2-1; 8 nucleotides match TRBD2. The junction had 10 bases not matched to a gene; V was cut back by 1 base and J by 5 bases. From germline, CDR1 is SGHAT and CDR2 FQNNGV. The CDR3 runs to 17 residues. CDR3 sequence (DNA): TGTGCCAGCAGCTTAGGTGGCACTAGCGGATTCAACAATGAGCAGTTCTTC. It encodes CASSLGGTSGFNNEQFF.

The chain recombines TRBV19 with TRBJ2-1; 8 bases are shared with TRBD2. Losses at the gene ends were 6 bases for V and 8 bases for J; bases not matched to a gene: 9. CDR3 size: 14 residues. Germline CDR1 reads LNHDA; CDR2 reads SQIVND (reference sequence). CDR3 in amino acids: CASSQNGLAYEQFF. The CDR3 DNA follows: TGTGCCAGTAGCCAAAATGGACTAGCCTATGAGCAGTTCTTC. Based on the CDR3 plus reference TRBV19 and TRBJ2-1, the full variable domain is DGGITQSPKYLFRKEGQNVTLSCEQNLNHDAMYWYRQDPGQGLRLIYYSQIVNDFQKGDIAEGYSVSREKKESFPLTVTSAQKNPTAFYLCASSQNGLAYEQFFGPGTRLTVL.

V is TRBV4-1 and J is TRBJ2-1, with TRBD2 matching over 7 bases. There are 16 residues in the CDR3. Germline CDR1 and CDR2: MGHRA and YSYEKL. Germline trimming cut 1 base from V and 7 bases from J; bases unmatched to any gene: 10. This CDR3 reads CASSQGGGSWLNEQFF. The CDR3 region has the DNA TGCGCCAGCAGCCAAGGCGGCGGGAGTTGGCTGAATGAGCAGTTCTTC.

The V call is TRBV5-4, the J call TRBJ1-1, with D possibly being TRBD1 (5 bases). V lost 0 bases to trimming and J lost 2 bases, with 8 bases between them. Germline CDR1 SGHNT, CDR2 YYREEE (reference sequence). CDR3 length: 14 residues. This CDR3 reads CASSLGGLNTEAFF. CDR3 in DNA: TGTGCCAGCAGCTTGGGGGGCCTTAACACTGAAGCTTTCTTT. Based on the CDR3 plus reference TRBV5-4 and TRBJ1-1, the full variable domain is ETGVTQSPTHLIKTRGQQVTLRCSSQSGHNTVSWYQQALGQGPQFIFQYYREEENGRGNFPPRFSGLQFPNYSSELNVNALELDDSALYLCASSLGGLNTEAFFGQGTRLTVV.

Here the CDR3 reads CAWSVIETQYF. The CDR3 DNA follows: TGTGCCTGGAGTGTCATAGAGACCCAGTACTTC. This chain uses TRBV30 with TRBJ2-5; D gene unclear. V was pared by 0 bases and J by 4 bases, with 3 bases between. Germline V gives CDR1 GTSNPN, CDR2 SVGIG (reference sequence). The CDR3 has 11 amino acids.

The CDR3 DNA reads as TGTGCCAGCAGCCTACTGGACACCATATATTTT. It encodes CASSLLDTIYF. V gene TRBV6-5 combines with J gene TRBJ1-3, with no clear D. In germline, CDR1 is MNHEY, CDR2 SVGAGI. With 6 bases removed from V and 8 bases from J, the gap between germline ends came to 8 bases. The CDR3 sequence is 11 residues long.

The gene calls are TRBV27 and TRBJ1-1, with 12 bases matching TRBD1. J gave up 5 bases and V 5 bases, and 6 bases lay outside the gene matches. This CDR3 has 15 residues. CDR1 and CDR2 (germline): MNHEY, SMNVEV (reference sequence). The CDR3 spells CASSPGTGGATEAFF. In DNA, the CDR3 is TGTGCCAGCAGTCCCGGGACAGGGGGCGCAACTGAAGCTTTCTTT.